The source of this TCR beta chain is a study of blood T cell repertoires in COVID-19. The method was immunoSEQ multiplex PCR; TCRdb's version includes in-frame clones alone and lacks a portion of them. The data show 380,000 or so clones, around 92% seen once. V lost 4 bases to trimming and J lost 5 bases, with 17 bases between them. The CDR3 totals 14 residues. CDR1 is GTSNPN, CDR2 SVGIG, per germline (reference sequence). This rearrangement joins TRBV30 to TRBJ2-5; no definite D call. This clonotype originated in a man aged 40-50 years with acute or convalescent COVID-19. Source material: peripheral blood. In DNA, the CDR3 is TGTGCCTGGAAGCGTAAGGTACTACCTGAGACCCAGTACTTC. Amino acid sequence: CAWKRKVLPETQYF.